This entry lists 29 T cell receptor beta chains sequenced from one sample in a study of T-cell memory formation after mild COVID-19. From the 5' RACE reads, TCRdb called clonotypes with MiXCR, one entry per CDR3 protein. The sample holds a few hundred thousand distinct CDR3 sequences, 15% to 20% seen once. Sequenced input: PBMCs or a T cell subset sorted from them (not recorded which). The receptor set was obtained from a man aged 18 to 29 who had mild COVID-19 (a few samples of this study predate the infection). Cell type and time point are not known.

V usage is TRBV12-3 or TRBV12-4 and J usage is TRBJ1-1; a weak D match, TRBD1 (5 bases). The germline V and J ends were trimmed by 3 bases and 0 bases, with 14 bases remaining between them. This CDR3 region has 16 residues. CDR3 DNA sequence: TGTGCCAGCAGTTTCGGTCAGGGATTGGTGAACACTGAAGCTTTCTTT. Translating gives CASSFGQGLVNTEAFF.

This clonotype appeared a few times. The chain uses TRBV5-1 and TRBJ2-2, with 8 bases identical to TRBD2. Germline CDR1 reads SGHRS; CDR2 reads YFSETQ. Trimming took 2 bases from V and 4 from J; bases not matched to a gene: 4. The CDR3 loop spans 15 amino acids. The DNA of the CDR3 is TGCGCCAGCAGCTTAGGACTAGCCAGCACCGGGGAGCTGTTTTTT. Translated: CASSLGLASTGELFF.

This clonotype was picked up a small number of times. The V gene is TRBV12-3 or TRBV12-4, the J gene TRBJ1-1; possibly TRBD1 for D (6 bases). V was clipped by 7 bases and J by 7 bases, with 28 bases between them. This CDR3 is built from 17 residues. The CDR3 nucleotides read TGTGCCAGCATTCTAACACGGGGGGGGCCGATCCGGAGTGAAGCTTTCTTT. It encodes CASILTRGGPIRSEAFF.

The chain joins TRBV20-1 to TRBJ1-1; D is perhaps TRBD1 (6 bases). The CDR3 loop spans 14 amino acids. Germline values: CDR1 DFQATT, CDR2 SNEGSKA (reference sequence). Trimming took off 6 bases at V and 5 bases at J, with 19 bases between the two ends. The CDR3, as DNA: TGCAGTGCGGCCCGGGAGGAGGGGGTTACTGAAGCTTTCTTT. This codes for CSAAREEGVTEAFF.

The J gene is TRBJ2-7, the V gene TRBV29-1; 11 bases agree with TRBD2. Germline V gene data show CDR1 as SQVTM and CDR2 as ANQGSEA. Germline trimming cut 4 bases from V and 4 bases from J; bases unmatched to any gene: 9. CDR3 length equals 15 residues. In DNA, the CDR3 is TGCAGCGTTGGTGGACTAGCGGGTAACCCTTACGAGCAGTACGTC. This sequence encodes CSVGGLAGNPYEQYV.

The rearrangement links TRBV5-1 to TRBJ2-5; 12 nucleotides line up with TRBD1. Trimming cost V 3 bases and J 6 bases; bases outside gene matches: 6. There are 15 residues in the CDR3. Per germline, CDR1 SGHRS and CDR2 YFSETQ. This CDR3 reads CASSSEGQGAQTQYF. The DNA for the CDR3 is TGCGCCAGCAGCTCCGAGGGACAGGGGGCTCAGACCCAGTACTTC.

This clonotype has more than one count but fewer than ten. V usage is TRBV5-1 and J usage is TRBJ1-2; D gene ambiguous. Germline V gene sequence: CDR1 SGHRS, CDR2 YFSETQ. The CDR3 totals 15 residues. The ends were cut back, 1 base at V and 8 bases at J, with 18 bases in the middle. The CDR3 DNA is TGCGCCAGCAGCTTGTCAACGGGCCAGAAGGTGGGCTACACCTTC. Encoded protein: CASSLSTGQKVGYTF.

The gene calls are TRBV27 and TRBJ2-7, with D perhaps given as TRBD1 or TRBD2 (5 bases each). The CDR3 runs 15 residues. Trimming removed 1 base from V and 2 bases from J, with 12 bases in between. The germline V gene has CDR1 MNHEY and CDR2 SMNVEV (reference sequence). The CDR3 region is CASSLYGTGTYEQYF. CDR3 in DNA: TGTGCCAGCAGTTTATATGGGACCGGCACCTACGAGCAGTACTTC.

This chain joins TRBV6-2 or TRBV6-3 and TRBJ2-7; 9 nucleotides match TRBD2. V lost 0 bases, J lost 3 bases, and 12 bases stayed unmatched. Germline V gene lookup returns CDR1 MNHEY and CDR2 SVGEGT. The CDR3 covers 18 residues. This CDR3 is CASSYSPSGASGSYEQYV. CDR3 in DNA: TGTGCCAGCAGTTACTCACCTAGCGGGGCATCTGGGAGCTACGAGCAGTACGTC.

This clonotype was recorded a few times. The rearrangement uses TRBV4-2 and TRBJ2-3, with D maybe TRBD2 (5 bases). CDR1 is LGHNA and CDR2 is YNFKEQ in the germline V gene. The CDR3 is 16 amino acids. Deletions cut 1 base from V and 0 bases from J, with 11 bases between. CDR3 region: CASSQVPSGSTDTQYF. The CDR3 bases are TGTGCCAGCAGCCAAGTGCCAAGCGGTAGCACAGATACGCAGTATTTT.

The table lists this clonotype with a few counts. The chain links TRBV28 to TRBJ1-3; D gene ambiguous. Germline CDR1 and CDR2: MDHEN and SYDVKM. The length of the CDR3 is 16 residues. The ends were cut back, 5 bases at V and 2 bases at J, with 16 bases in the middle. The DNA of the CDR3 is TGTGCCAGCAGTAACGGCGCAAAGCCTGCTGGAAACACCATATATTTT. Amino acid sequence: CASSNGAKPAGNTIYF.

This chain uses TRBV28 with TRBJ1-5, with 8 bases that match TRBD1. V was pared by 5 bases and J by 0 bases, with 3 bases of the junction left unmatched. Germline V gives CDR1 MDHEN, CDR2 SYDVKM. CDR3 length: 15 residues. CDR3: CASSDRGNSNQPQHF. CDR3 coding DNA: TGTGCCAGCAGTGACAGGGGTAATAGCAATCAGCCCCAGCATTTT.

This clonotype was seen a handful of times. The rearrangement links TRBV3-1 to TRBJ1-1, with D unclear. The CDR3 extends over 12 amino acids. V gave up 3 bases and J gave up 4 bases, with 6 bases separating them. Germline CDR1 LGHDT, CDR2 YNNKEL (reference sequence). CDR3 amino acids: CASSQAGTEAFF. For the CDR3, the DNA is TGTGCCAGCAGCCAGGCCGGCACTGAAGCTTTCTTT.

This rearrangement joins TRBV27 to TRBJ2-7; no clear D gene. The CDR3 loop spans 13 amino acids. Germline V gene data show CDR1 as MNHEY and CDR2 as SMNVEV (reference sequence). Trimming took off 4 bases at V and 6 bases at J, with 13 bases between the two ends. CDR3 sequence: CASSSQSFGEQYF. CDR3 coding DNA: TGTGCCAGCAGTTCGCAAAGTTTCGGCGAGCAGTACTTC.

The chain combines TRBV9 with TRBJ2-2; D not certain. Germline loops: CDR1 SGDLS, CDR2 YYNGEE. This CDR3 is 13 amino acids long. Trimming took off 0 bases at V and 7 bases at J, with 7 bases between the two ends. CDR3 loop: CASSVVSIGELFF. The CDR3 nucleotides read TGTGCCAGCAGCGTAGTTTCTATCGGGGAGCTGTTTTTT.

This clonotype was counted at least ten times. The chain couples TRBV5-1 to TRBJ2-5; 7 bases fit TRBD2. In germline, CDR1 is SGHRS, CDR2 YFSETQ. Unmatched junction bases numbered 5, after V lost 4 bases and J lost 2 bases. The CDR3 consists of 14 residues. The CDR3 sequence: CASSPGGSQETQYF. In DNA form, the CDR3 reads TGCGCCAGCAGCCCGGGAGGTAGTCAAGAGACCCAGTACTTC.

This clonotype has ten or more counts. The chain combines TRBV7-3 with TRBJ1-2; 12 bases are a match to TRBD1. The trim removed 4 bases at V and 7 bases at J, leaving 13 bases unmatched. The CDR3 extends over 17 amino acids. Germline CDR1 reads SGHTA; CDR2 reads FQGTGA. CDR3 nucleotides: TGTGCCAGCAGCTCTGCCGGGACAGGGGGCCAGACAGGTGGCTACACCTTC. Protein sequence: CASSSAGTGGQTGGYTF. The variable domain in full, completed from reference TRBV7-3 and TRBJ1-2, reads GAGVSQTPSNKVTEKGKYVELRCDPISGHTALYWYRQSLGQGPEFLIYFQGTGAADDSGLPNDRFFAVRPEGSVSTLKIQRTERGDSAVYLCASSSAGTGGQTGGYTFGSGTRLTVV.

Here the CDR3 reads CASSFPGQGYNEQFF. Here the CDR3 DNA reads TGTGCCAGCAGTTTCCCGGGACAGGGCTACAATGAGCAGTTCTTC. The J gene is TRBJ2-1, the V gene TRBV6-2 or TRBV6-3; 9 nucleotides line up with TRBD1. The CDR3 is 15 amino acids. CDR1 is MNHEY and CDR2 is SVGEGT in the germline V gene. The V and J ends lost 4 bases and 3 bases, in that order; junction bases with no gene match: 4.

The CDR3 DNA sequence: TGCAGCGTAGTTGACAGTCCCTACGAGCAGTACTTC. This gives the protein CSVVDSPYEQYF. This chain links TRBV29-1 with TRBJ2-7; D is perhaps TRBD1 (5 bases). V was pared by 6 bases and J by 2 bases, with 11 bases between. In germline, CDR1 is SQVTM, CDR2 ANQGSEA. This CDR3 has 12 residues.

This clonotype appeared a few times. J is TRBJ2-3 and V is TRBV12-3 or TRBV12-4; 7 bases fit TRBD2. V shed 5 bases, J shed 5 bases, and the junction held 10 bases outside the gene matches. This CDR3 region has 15 residues. The DNA of the CDR3 is TGTGCCAGCAGTCCCGGGGTAGCGGGCTTAGATACGCAGTATTTT. Its protein product is CASSPGVAGLDTQYF.

This chain uses TRBV7-8 with TRBJ1-6, with a tentative D call TRBD1 (5 bases). The V gene's germline CDR1 is SGHVS and CDR2 FQNEAQ. The CDR3 covers 17 residues. V dropped 2 bases and J dropped 7 bases, with 18 bases sitting between them. The CDR3 sequence is CASSLYGRGTGNSPLHF. The CDR3 DNA follows: TGTGCCAGCAGCTTATATGGGCGCGGGACTGGGAATTCACCCCTCCACTTT.

This clonotype appeared many times. The chain links TRBV7-2 to TRBJ1-5; maybe TRBD1 (6 bases). Germline assignment: CDR1 SGHTA and CDR2 FQGNSA. The CDR3 runs to 13 residues. V was trimmed by 4 bases and J by 6 bases, leaving 10 bases between them. CDR3 region: CASSSQGSQPQHF. In DNA form, the CDR3 reads TGTGCCAGCAGCTCTCAGGGGAGTCAGCCCCAGCATTTT.

This clonotype was seen only a few times. The chain recombines TRBV20-1 with TRBJ1-2; weak D call: TRBD1 (5 bases). CDR1 is DFQATT, CDR2 SNEGSKA, per germline (reference sequence). The V end was cut by 5 bases, the J end by 1 base, with 11 bases between. The CDR3 consists of 13 residues. The CDR3: CSARRQYNYGYTF. The CDR3, as DNA: TGCAGTGCTCGACGACAGTATAACTATGGCTACACCTTC.

V usage is TRBV3-1 and J usage is TRBJ1-1; D ambiguous. Trimming cost V 1 base and J 1 base, with 7 bases left between them. Germline-derived CDR1 and CDR2 are LGHDT and YNNKEL (reference sequence). The CDR3 is 14 amino acids. CDR3 sequence (DNA): TGTGCCAGCAGCCAAGTTGTCAAGAACACTGAAGCTTTCTTT. Residues: CASSQVVKNTEAFF.

In this sample, this clonotype turned up a few times. CDR3 DNA sequence: TGCGCCAGCAGCTTGCCTTCGGGGGGAGAGACCCAGTACTTC. Protein sequence: CASSLPSGGETQYF. The rearrangement joins TRBV5-1 to TRBJ2-5; 7 nucleotides match TRBD2. Germline V lookup: CDR1 SGHRS, CDR2 YFSETQ. The CDR3 is 14 residues long. The junction had 4 bases not matched to a gene; V was cut back by 1 base and J by 4 bases.

The chain recombines TRBV24-1 with TRBJ2-5; D may correspond to TRBD1 or TRBD2 (7 bases each). The germline CDR1 and CDR2 sequences are KGHDR and SFDVKD. V was pared by 3 bases and J by 7 bases, with 11 bases between. The length of the CDR3 is 13 residues. The CDR3 sequence is CATSDPGGGTQYF. For the CDR3, the DNA is TGTGCCACCAGTGATCCAGGGGGGGGGACCCAGTACTTC.

Only a few counts were recorded for this clonotype. This sequence joins TRBV18 and TRBJ1-1; D may be TRBD1 (5 bases). The germline V gene encodes CDR1 KGHSH and CDR2 LQKENI. The CDR3 consists of 14 residues. V was trimmed by 8 bases and J by 3 bases, leaving 16 bases between them. In DNA, the CDR3 is TGTGCCAGCACCCGGGACGGAGGGGACACTGAAGCTTTCTTT. Protein sequence: CASTRDGGDTEAFF.

This clonotype came up once. This chain links TRBV7-9 with TRBJ1-5; D remains unclear. The CDR3 covers 13 residues. From germline, CDR1 is SEHNR and CDR2 FQNEAQ (reference sequence). With 1 base removed from V and 10 bases from J, the gap between germline ends came to 11 bases. The CDR3 bases are TGTGCCAGCAGCTTAGACGGACCACGACCCCAGCATTTT. This gives the protein CASSLDGPRPQHF.

The chain employs TRBV20-1 and TRBJ1-2, with no clear D. V lost 6 bases to trimming and J lost 4 bases, with 6 bases between them. This CDR3 region has 10 residues. CDR1 is DFQATT, CDR2 SNEGSKA, per germline (reference sequence). The CDR3 DNA follows: TGCAGTGCCCTCTCCTATGGCTACACCTTC. It encodes CSALSYGYTF.